This TCR beta chain was recorded in a study of beta chain features in type 1 diabetes. Notes on the study in general: Whether HLA type influences TCRB rearrangement remained unresolved here. Patients with Type 1 diabetes showed moderately but significantly shorter TCRB CDR3s in all four CD4+ subsets. A possible short-template PCR bias applies equally to patients and controls.

CDR1 and CDR2 from the germline V gene are SNHLY and FYNNEI. Trimming removed 5 bases from V and 8 bases from J; junction bases left unmatched: 12. The CDR3 sequence is 15 residues long. This clone has more than one count but fewer than ten. The target antigen is unknown. The investigators reverse transcribed all of the isolated RNA, so they sequenced expressed TCRB transcripts. The table came from immunoSEQ multiplex PCR; TCRdb's copy has only in-frame clones and leaves some out. The table includes fewer than 450,000 clones, roughly 13% detected once. The sample consisted of naive CD4+ T cells from blood. This receptor was identified in a woman aged 18 to 35 with type 1 diabetes. The V gene is TRBV2, the J gene TRBJ2-1, with 7 bases aligning to TRBD2. The chain's CDR3 is CASSKRAGAWDEQFF. In DNA, the CDR3 is TGTGCCAGCAGTAAACGGGCGGGAGCTTGGGATGAGCAGTTCTTC.